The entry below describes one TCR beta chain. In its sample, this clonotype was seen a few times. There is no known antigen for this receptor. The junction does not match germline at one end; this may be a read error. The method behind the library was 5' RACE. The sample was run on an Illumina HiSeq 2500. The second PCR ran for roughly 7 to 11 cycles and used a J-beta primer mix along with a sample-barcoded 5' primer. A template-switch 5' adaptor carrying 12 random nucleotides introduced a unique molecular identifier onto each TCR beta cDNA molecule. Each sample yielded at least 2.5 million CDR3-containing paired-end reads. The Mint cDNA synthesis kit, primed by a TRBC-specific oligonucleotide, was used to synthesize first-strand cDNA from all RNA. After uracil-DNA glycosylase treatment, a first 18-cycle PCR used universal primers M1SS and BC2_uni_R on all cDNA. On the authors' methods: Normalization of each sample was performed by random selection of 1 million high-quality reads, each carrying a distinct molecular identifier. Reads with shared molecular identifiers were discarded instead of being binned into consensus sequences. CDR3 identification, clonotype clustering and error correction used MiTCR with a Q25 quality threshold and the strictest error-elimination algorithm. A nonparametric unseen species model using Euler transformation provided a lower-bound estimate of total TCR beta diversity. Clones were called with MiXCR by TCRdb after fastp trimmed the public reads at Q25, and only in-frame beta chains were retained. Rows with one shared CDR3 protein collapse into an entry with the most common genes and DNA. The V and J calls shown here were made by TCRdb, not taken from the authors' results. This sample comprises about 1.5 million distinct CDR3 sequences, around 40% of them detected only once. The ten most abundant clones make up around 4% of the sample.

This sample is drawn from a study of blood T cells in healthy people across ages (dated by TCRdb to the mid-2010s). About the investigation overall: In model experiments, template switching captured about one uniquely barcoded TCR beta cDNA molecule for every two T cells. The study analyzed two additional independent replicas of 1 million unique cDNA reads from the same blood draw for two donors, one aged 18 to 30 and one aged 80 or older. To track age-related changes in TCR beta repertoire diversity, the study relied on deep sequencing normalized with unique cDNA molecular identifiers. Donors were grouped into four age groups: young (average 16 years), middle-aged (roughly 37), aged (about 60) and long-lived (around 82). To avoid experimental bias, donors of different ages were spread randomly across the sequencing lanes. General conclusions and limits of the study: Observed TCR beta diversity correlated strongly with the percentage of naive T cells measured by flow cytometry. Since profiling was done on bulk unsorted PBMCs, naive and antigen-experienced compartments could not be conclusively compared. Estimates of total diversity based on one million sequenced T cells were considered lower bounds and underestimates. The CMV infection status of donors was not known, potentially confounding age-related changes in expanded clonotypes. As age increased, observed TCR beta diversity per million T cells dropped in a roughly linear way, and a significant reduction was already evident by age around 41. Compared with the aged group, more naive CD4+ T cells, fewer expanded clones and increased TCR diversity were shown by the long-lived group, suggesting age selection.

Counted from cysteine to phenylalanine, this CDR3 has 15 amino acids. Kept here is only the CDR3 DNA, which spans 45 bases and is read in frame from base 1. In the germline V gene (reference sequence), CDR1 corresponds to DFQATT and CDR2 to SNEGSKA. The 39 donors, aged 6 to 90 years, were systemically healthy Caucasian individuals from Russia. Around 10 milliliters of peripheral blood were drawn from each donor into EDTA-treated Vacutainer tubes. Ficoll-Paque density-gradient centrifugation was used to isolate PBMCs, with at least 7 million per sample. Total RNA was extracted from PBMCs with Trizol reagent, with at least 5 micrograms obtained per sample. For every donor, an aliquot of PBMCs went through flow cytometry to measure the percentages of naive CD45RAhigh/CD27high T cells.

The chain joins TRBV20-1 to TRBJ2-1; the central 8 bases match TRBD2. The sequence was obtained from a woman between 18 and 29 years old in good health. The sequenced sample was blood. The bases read TGCAGTGCCAGAGCGGCTAGCGGGTCGTACAATGAGCAGTTCTTC. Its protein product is CSARAASGSYNEQFF.